The sequence of this T cell receptor beta chain was determined in a study of blood T cell repertoires in COVID-19. V lost 1 base to trimming and J lost 0 bases, with 15 bases between them. Germline V gene sequence: CDR1 MGHRA, CDR2 YSYEKL. The CDR3 runs to 17 residues. Only in-frame clones appear in the TCRdb table, and some are missing; sequencing was by immunoSEQ multiplex PCR. The sample includes roughly 63,000 clones, around nine tenths seen only once; the top ten take 20% to 25%. The TCR was taken from a woman aged 45-65 years with active or convalescent COVID-19. The sample comprised peripheral blood. The chain combines TRBV4-1 with TRBJ1-2; the D is unclear. The CDR3 nucleotides are TGCGCCAGCAGCCAAGGATTCGGGGAGGCAGCTAACTATGGCTACACCTTC. Translation: CASSQGFGEAANYGYTF.